A single sample is the source of the 32 T cell receptor beta chains below, sequenced in a study of CD8+CD57+ T cells in acquired aplastic anemia. It was genomic DNA that served as the template for profiling TCR beta VDJ and CDR3. In TCRdb, the reads were re-called with MiXCR into one record per CDR3 protein. Of some 200,000 distinct CDR3 sequences in the sample, 48% were seen once. For sequencing, patients were chosen who had shown expansion of CD8+CD57+ cells by flow cytometry. Sample: sorted CD4+, CD8+, or CD8+CD57+ T cells (not recorded which) from PBMCs. The receptors come from a human donor with aplastic anemia.

The genes are TRBV7-3 and TRBJ2-7, with a weak D call TRBD2 (5 bases). Germline lookup yields CDR1 SGHTA and CDR2 FQGTGA. The V and J ends lost 7 bases and 2 bases respectively, with 12 bases between them. The CDR3 is 13 residues long. The chain's CDR3 is CASIIPGTYEQYF. The CDR3 DNA sequence: TGTGCCAGCATCATCCCGGGGACCTACGAGCAGTACTTC. The full variable domain, rest sourced from reference TRBV7-3 and TRBJ2-7, is GAGVSQTPSNKVTEKGKYVELRCDPISGHTALYWYRQSLGQGPEFLIYFQGTGAADDSGLPNDRFFAVRPEGSVSTLKIQRTERGDSAVYLCASIIPGTYEQYFGPGTRLTVT.

The chain's CDR3 is CASSYRGGMYGYTF. CDR3 nucleotides: TGTGCCAGCAGCTACAGGGGGGGAATGTATGGCTACACCTTC. The rearrangement uses TRBV2 and TRBJ1-2; 8 nucleotides align to TRBD1. Germline CDR1 is SNHLY and CDR2 is FYNNEI. V trimming: 6 bases; J trimming: 5 bases; junction bases outside the gene matches: 8. This CDR3 region has 14 residues.

This sequence joins TRBV7-8 and TRBJ1-6; D is unclear. CDR1 SGHVS and CDR2 FQNEAQ come from the germline V gene. The V gene lost 0 bases and the J gene lost 4 bases, with 7 bases spanning the gap. The CDR3 is made up of 15 amino acids. The DNA for the CDR3 is TGTGCCAGCAGCTTAGCTTCCGATTATAATTCACCCCTCCACTTT. It is translated as CASSLASDYNSPLHF.

This clonotype appeared many times. The chain carries TRBV16 and TRBJ1-5; the match to TRBD1 covers 7 bases. The CDR3 spans 16 residues. In germline, CDR1 is KGHSY, CDR2 FQNENV. With 3 bases clipped from V and 2 bases from J, the junction kept 7 bases outside the gene matches. The CDR3 nucleotides are TGTGCCAGCAGCCACATAGACAGGGCGGGCAATCAGCCCCAGCATTTT. Its translation: CASSHIDRAGNQPQHF. The full variable domain, with the rest looked up from reference TRBV16 and TRBJ1-5, is GEEVAQTPKHLVRGEGQKAKLYCAPIKGHSYVFWYQQVLKNEFKFLISFQNENVFDETGMPKERFSAKCLPNSPCSLEIQATKLEDSAVYFCASSHIDRAGNQPQHFGDGTRLSIL.

The chain is built from TRBV6-1 and TRBJ2-3; 7 bases fit TRBD2. The J segment lost 0 bases and the V segment lost 4 bases, leaving 10 bases of the junction unmatched. Germline CDR1 MNHNS, CDR2 SASEGT. This CDR3 comprises 17 residues. DNA for the CDR3: TGTGCCAGCAGTGGAGTGTGGGGGGGAGGTAGCACAGATACGCAGTATTTT. The encoded protein is CASSGVWGGGSTDTQYF.

The chain recombines TRBV10-3 with TRBJ2-5; D unresolved. CDR3 size: 9 residues. The germline CDR1 and CDR2 sequences are ENHRY and SYGVKD. The V end was cut by 11 bases, the J end by 4 bases, with 5 bases between. This CDR3 is CACGETQYF. CDR3 in DNA: TGTGCCTGCGGAGAGACCCAGTACTTC.

This clonotype was seen more than once but under ten times. The chain links TRBV2 to TRBJ1-2; D is undetermined. Trimming took 11 bases from V and 1 from J, leaving 2 bases between them. The V gene's germline CDR1 is SNHLY and CDR2 FYNNEI. CDR3 length: 9 amino acids. In nucleotides, the CDR3 is TGTGCCTTTAACTATGGCTACACCTTC. Translating gives CAFNYGYTF.

Remarks on this clonotype: Relative to the germline gene, one junction end is altered; a read error may explain this. This CDR3 is CAISEFLGTGAFF. CDR3 coding DNA: TGTGCCATCAGTGAGTTCTTGGGGACAGGCGCTTTCTTT. This rearrangement joins TRBV24-1 to TRBJ1-1, with 8 positions matching TRBD1. The CDR3 spans 13 residues. CDR1 and CDR2 (germline): KGHDR, SFDVKD.

This clonotype was observed a few times. The rearrangement joins TRBV10-3 to TRBJ1-2; the D is unclear. The CDR3 contains 14 residues. Trimming took 0 bases from V and 3 from J, leaving 8 bases between them. The germline V gene encodes CDR1 ENHRY and CDR2 SYGVKD. In DNA, the CDR3 is TGTGCCATCAGTGAGTCCGGGGAACACTATGGCTACACCTTC. Translating it yields CAISESGEHYGYTF.

Turning to this clonotype: One junction end does not reproduce the germline sequence, and a read error may be involved. The chain uses TRBV20-1 and TRBJ1-1, with D uncertain. Per the germline V gene, CDR1 is DFQATT and CDR2 is SNEGSKA (reference sequence). The CDR3 has 15 amino acids. In DNA form, the CDR3 reads TGCAGTGCTAGGCCGAAAAGTGGGGAGAACACTGGAGCTTTCTTT. Protein: CSARPKSGENTGAFF.

This clonotype came up many times. This chain connects TRBV2 to TRBJ2-7; 8 bases fit TRBD2. CDR1 is SNHLY, CDR2 FYNNEI, per germline. With 5 bases clipped from V and 3 bases from J, the junction kept 3 bases outside the gene matches. The CDR3 spans 13 residues. The CDR3 sequence is CASSFSGNYEQYF. The CDR3 nucleotides are TGTGCCAGCAGTTTTAGCGGGAACTACGAGCAGTACTTC.

The chain has TRBV20-1 and TRBJ2-3; TRBD1 matches at 10 bases. Germline assignment: CDR1 DFQATT and CDR2 SNEGSKA (reference sequence). V lost 6 bases to trimming and J lost 2 bases; unmatched junction nucleotides: 8. CDR3 length equals 15 residues. CDR3 loop: CSAPIGTGDTDTQYF. The CDR3, as DNA: TGCAGTGCACCCATCGGGACAGGGGACACAGATACGCAGTATTTT.

The chain couples TRBV12-3 or TRBV12-4 to TRBJ1-5; D is possibly TRBD1 (6 bases). The CDR3 has 17 residues. The V and J ends lost 1 base and 5 bases respectively, with 18 bases between them. The DNA for the CDR3 is TGTGCCAGCAGTTTAGTTACCGGCACAGGGTTTGATCAGCCCCAGCATTTT. Translated: CASSLVTGTGFDQPQHF.

This clonotype was recorded at least ten times. The chain carries TRBV5-1 and TRBJ2-5; D is possibly TRBD1 or TRBD2 (5 bases each). The V end lost 0 bases, the J end lost 7 bases, and 19 bases lay between the germline ends. This CDR3 contains 16 residues. The germline gives CDR1 SGHRS, CDR2 YFSETQ. The CDR3 sequence: CASSLDGPGAASTQYF. The CDR3 bases are TGCGCCAGCAGCTTGGATGGTCCCGGGGCAGCGTCGACCCAGTACTTC.

This clonotype was counted only a few times. The rearrangement links TRBV29-1 to TRBJ1-1, with TRBD1 identical over 8 bases. J was trimmed by 6 bases and V by 4 bases; bases with no gene match: 7. CDR3 length equals 13 residues. Germline CDR1 is SQVTM and CDR2 is ANQGSEA. The CDR3 here is CSVGPGGFSEAFF. The CDR3 coding sequence is TGCAGCGTTGGTCCAGGGGGCTTTTCTGAAGCTTTCTTT.

This clonotype was observed many times. The chain has TRBV11-2 and TRBJ2-7; perhaps D is TRBD1 or TRBD2 (6 bases each). Germline CDR1 and CDR2: SGHAT and FQNNGV. Trimming removed 2 bases at V and 6 bases at J, with 17 bases between. This CDR3 is built from 15 residues. The CDR3 reads CASSLFGGHGREQYF. The CDR3 DNA reads TGTGCCAGCAGCTTATTTGGGGGGCATGGGCGCGAGCAGTACTTC.

This clonotype was detected many times. This chain joins TRBV5-1 and TRBJ2-1, with D possibly TRBD2 on 6 matching bases. The CDR3 length is 15 residues. Germline CDR1 and CDR2: SGHRS and YFSETQ. V gave up 0 bases and J gave up 4 bases, with 11 bases separating them. As DNA, the CDR3 is TGCGCCAGCAGCTTGGCGGGAGAATTTTACAATGAGCAGTTCTTC. It codes for CASSLAGEFYNEQFF.

This clonotype has ten or more counts. The chain combines TRBV29-1 with TRBJ1-4, with D possibly being TRBD1 (5 bases). CDR3 size: 13 residues. Germline V gives CDR1 SQVTM, CDR2 ANQGSEA. Trimming cost V 6 bases and J 4 bases, with 12 bases left between them. Here the CDR3 reads CSVGGVGNEKLFF. The CDR3, as DNA: TGCAGCGTGGGAGGGGTCGGTAATGAAAAACTGTTTTTT.

This chain joins TRBV2 and TRBJ2-1; perhaps TRBD1 as D (6 bases). This CDR3 has 15 amino acids. Looked up from germline, CDR1 is SNHLY and CDR2 is FYNNEI. Trimming cost V 6 bases and J 4 bases, with 16 bases left between them. The CDR3 loop reads CASSHRQEPYNEQFF. The CDR3 DNA follows: TGTGCCAGCAGCCATCGACAGGAGCCGTACAATGAGCAGTTCTTC.

This CDR3 is CASRQGNGEQFF. CDR3 DNA: TGTGCCAGTAGACAGGGGAACGGTGAGCAGTTCTTC. This chain links TRBV19 with TRBJ2-1; 7 nucleotides line up with TRBD1. Per germline, CDR1 LNHDA and CDR2 SQIVND (reference sequence). CDR3 length: 12 amino acids. V was pared by 6 bases and J by 9 bases, with 5 bases of the junction left unmatched.

This clonotype has a count of ten or more. This chain joins TRBV29-1 and TRBJ2-3; 7 bases are shared with TRBD1. Germline assignment: CDR1 SQVTM and CDR2 ANQGSEA. The V segment lost 4 bases and the J segment 6 bases; nucleotides outside the gene matches: 4. This CDR3 is 12 amino acids long. CDR3 protein: CSVGTGVDTQYF. Here the CDR3 DNA reads TGCAGCGTTGGAACAGGGGTCGATACGCAGTATTTT.

This sequence joins TRBV7-6 and TRBJ2-5; D might be TRBD1 (5 bases). Trimming removed 4 bases from V and 7 bases from J, with 13 bases in between. From germline, CDR1 is SGHVS and CDR2 FNYEAQ. The CDR3 contains 13 residues. This CDR3 reads CASSSDSLGTQYF. DNA for the CDR3: TGTGCCAGCAGCTCCGACAGCTTGGGGACCCAGTACTTC. The entire variable domain, with the rest obtained from reference TRBV7-6 and TRBJ2-5, is as follows: GAGVSQSPRYKVTKRGQDVALRCDPISGHVSLYWYRQALGQGPEFLTYFNYEAQQDKSGLPNDRFSAERPEGSISTLTIQRTEQRDSAMYRCASSSDSLGTQYFGPGTRLLVL.

This clonotype occurred many times. The rearrangement uses TRBV6-5 and TRBJ2-7; TRBD1 matches 10 bases. Germline V gene lookup returns CDR1 MNHEY and CDR2 SVGAGI. This CDR3 has 14 residues. V trimming: 4 bases; J trimming: 5 bases; junction bases outside the gene matches: 5. CDR3 in amino acids: CASSWRQGAHEQYF. CDR3 nucleotide sequence: TGTGCCAGCAGTTGGCGACAGGGGGCTCACGAGCAGTACTTC.

The CDR3 loop is CATSDYTANEQFF. The CDR3 DNA follows: TGTGCCACCAGTGATTACACGGCCAATGAGCAGTTCTTC. J is TRBJ2-1 and V is TRBV24-1; D is unclear. Germline V gene lookup returns CDR1 KGHDR and CDR2 SFDVKD. This CDR3 is 13 amino acids long. V shed 2 bases and J shed 6 bases, with 7 bases lying between them.

This sequence joins TRBV19 and TRBJ1-6, with TRBD1 as a possible D gene (5 bases). CDR1 and CDR2 (germline): LNHDA, SQIVND (reference sequence). This CDR3 has 14 residues. V gave up 6 bases and J gave up 7 bases, with 13 bases separating them. CDR3: CASRLQVENSPLHF. In DNA form, the CDR3 reads TGTGCCAGTAGACTACAGGTAGAAAATTCACCCCTCCACTTT.

The chain employs TRBV19 and TRBJ1-1; 7 nucleotides align to TRBD1. V lost 1 base and J lost 5; bases outside the gene matches: 4. CDR1 and CDR2 from the germline V gene are LNHDA and SQIVND (reference sequence). This CDR3 contains 14 residues. The CDR3 is CASSIALGQTEAFF. The CDR3 bases are TGTGCCAGTAGTATAGCCTTGGGACAGACTGAAGCTTTCTTT.

This clonotype was counted ten times or more. V gene TRBV7-3 combines with J gene TRBJ2-2; 12 bases align to TRBD2. Germline V lookup: CDR1 SGHTA, CDR2 FQGTGA. The CDR3 extends over 15 amino acids. V shed 4 bases, J shed 6 bases, and the junction held 3 bases outside the gene matches. The chain's CDR3 is CASSSLAGGPGELFF. DNA for the CDR3: TGTGCCAGCAGCTCCCTAGCGGGAGGGCCCGGGGAGCTGTTTTTT.

In this sample, this clonotype turned up a few times. The chain combines TRBV10-3 with TRBJ1-1, with 11 bases matching TRBD1. Germline V gene lookup returns CDR1 ENHRY and CDR2 SYGVKD. The CDR3 covers 15 residues. V lost 0 bases and J lost 10; bases outside the gene matches: 7. CDR3 protein: CAISESQDRGLGAFF. The CDR3 DNA sequence: TGTGCCATCAGTGAGTCCCAGGACAGGGGGCTAGGAGCTTTCTTT.

This chain uses TRBV19 with TRBJ2-7, with TRBD1 matching 10 bases. The CDR3 contains 14 residues. V gave up 4 bases and J gave up 5 bases; unmatched junction bases: 5. Germline lookup yields CDR1 LNHDA and CDR2 SQIVND (reference sequence). CDR3 coding DNA: TGTGCCAGTAGTACCCGACAGGGGGCCCACGAGCAGTACTTC. It specifies CASSTRQGAHEQYF. The variable domain in full, with the rest retrieved from reference TRBV19 and TRBJ2-7, is DGGITQSPKYLFRKEGQNVTLSCEQNLNHDAMYWYRQDPGQGLRLIYYSQIVNDFQKGDIAEGYSVSREKKESFPLTVTSAQKNPTAFYLCASSTRQGAHEQYFGPGTRLTVT.

This clonotype has at least ten counts. V usage is TRBV20-1 and J usage is TRBJ2-5, with a tentative D call TRBD2 (5 bases). There are 14 residues in the CDR3. V lost 5 bases to trimming and J lost 5 bases, with 18 bases between them. CDR1 and CDR2 (germline): DFQATT, SNEGSKA (reference sequence). The CDR3 region has the DNA TGCAGTGCTTCCCAGCGGATCTTCGACGAGACCCAGTACTTC. It specifies CSASQRIFDETQYF.

The V and J genes are TRBV20-1 and TRBJ2-5, with D hard to call. Germline V gene lookup returns CDR1 DFQATT and CDR2 SNEGSKA (reference sequence). Trimming shortened V by 3 bases and J by 0 bases, and 5 bases separated the two germline ends. CDR3 length equals 12 residues. CDR3 DNA sequence: TGCAGTGCTAGGCGGTACCAAGAGACCCAGTACTTC. Its protein is CSARRYQETQYF.

This clonotype appeared a few times. This sequence joins TRBV9 and TRBJ2-5; TRBD2 matches at 11 bases. CDR3 size: 16 residues. The junction had 10 bases not matched to a gene; V was cut back by 4 bases and J by 5 bases. From germline, CDR1 is SGDLS and CDR2 YYNGEE. The CDR3 DNA sequence: TGTGCCAGCAGCTTAGATAGCGGGAGGGTGGGCGAGACCCAGTACTTC. Translating it yields CASSLDSGRVGETQYF.